The clone carrying this T cell receptor beta chain was observed a handful of times. The target antigen is unknown. These data are taken from a study of blood T cells in healthy people across ages. Study-wide background: Using template switching, researchers captured about one barcoded beta molecule for each two T cells.

Overall study findings and caveats: Estimates of total diversity, which came from one million sequenced T cells, were considered to be underestimates. Long-lived donors carried more naive CD4+ cells and greater diversity than aged donors.

This CDR3 is built from 13 residues. V lost 0 bases and J lost 5, with 8 bases in between. Combining a sample-barcoded 5' primer with a J-beta primer mix, a second PCR ran for roughly 6 to 12 cycles. Each CDR3 protein is one row after TCRdb ran MiXCR on the 5' RACE reads. The sample lists about 760,000 distinct CDR3 sequences; roughly three fifths were seen once. This clonotype was obtained from a man aged 40-49 years in good health. Sequenced: blood. The chain joins TRBV12-3 or TRBV12-4 to TRBJ2-7, with D uncertain. CDR3 protein: CASSLAAGDEQYF. In nucleotides, the CDR3 is TGTGCCAGCAGTTTAGCGGCCGGAGACGAGCAGTACTTC.